The present TCR beta chain was sequenced within a study of cytomegalovirus exposure and HLA in healthy donors (dated by TCRdb to 2016 to 2017). Study-wide context: In an earlier analysis of around 540 of the donors, roughly 300 Gb of sequence data and approximately 100 million unique TCR beta sequences from about 179 million T cells were reported. Roughly 290 gigabases of sequencing data and roughly 80 million unique TCR sequences made up an early release that covered some 640 HLA-typed donors. Of the roughly 400 genotyped donors, roughly 85% fell in the genetic ancestry cluster associated with self-reported Caucasian donors. The study aimed to test whether signatures of past pathogen exposure could be identified by cataloging public T cell receptors. The T cell repertoires of 666 subjects were profiled by immunosequencing and related to cytomegalovirus serostatus. A separate validation cohort of more than 100 different subjects was used in addition to the roughly 620-subject first cohort. To predict cytomegalovirus infection status, the study combined high-throughput TCR immunosequencing, statistical association of individual TCRs with disease status, and machine learning. A later analysis re-analyzed previously published TCR beta repertoires from 650 to 800 donors and added high-resolution HLA genotyping to study TCR occurrence patterns. Rather than drawing on any new phenotypic data, the later analysis identified candidate immune exposures from TCR beta sequences and the way those sequences occurred across donors. In an earlier analysis of over 550 of the donors, high-throughput TCR beta sequencing was used to judge whether each TCR beta V gene segment behaved as functional or pseudogenic. Donor age, sex, ethnicity and CMV serostatus were compiled together with the repertoire data. A later genetic analysis took genome-wide SNP genotypes for about 55% of the roughly 670 donors and used that subset as a discovery cohort. Every discovery cohort repertoire had been produced on one sequencing platform. Class I and class II HLA loci were covered by the typing at four-digit resolution. The number of typed donors differed by locus: 629-630 for A, B, C, DRB1 and DQB1; some 500 for DQA1; 606 for DPA1; and roughly 450 for DPB1. Because of strong linkage in the cohort, roughly five DR-DQ haplotypes were treated as single units for association and clustering. Among roughly 400 genotyped donors of the cohort, an average of around 240,000 unique TCR beta nucleotide sequences was sequenced per donor, of which roughly 18% were non-productive.

What the study reported, not specific to this receptor: Specific HLA alleles were associated with over 15,000 TCR beta sequences at a false discovery rate of 0.05 in a later analysis. The study gave a list of 150 to 200 TCR beta chains associated with cytomegalovirus. Several of the top co-occurrence clusters appeared to be linked to parvovirus B19, influenza, CMV and Epstein-Barr virus, according to a later analysis. A group of highly shared sequence variants was considered likely to be a technical artifact of the sequencing pipeline. When HLA alleles, especially DR and DQ, strongly co-occurred, TCR associations were difficult to assign to individual alleles. A later genetic analysis reported fewer N-insertions in productive TCRs among donors in an Asian-associated ancestry cluster than the roughly 700-donor mean. V-gene and J-gene trimming of TCR beta chains was associated with a missense DCLRE1C variant in a later genetic analysis, and the association was replicated in an independent cohort. Roughly 15 rarely observed V segments, including chromosome 9 orphons, were excluded from the earlier analysis of almost 600 of the donors because counts were too low. The authors suggested that the approach could potentially be extended to other disease states and immunological phenotypes. While some public TCRs were present in many individuals, most TCR sequences turned up only very rarely across donors. A few of the identified cytomegalovirus-associated TCR beta chains were confirmed in vitro to be specific for cytomegalovirus antigens. The classifier was reported to diagnose cytomegalovirus status with high specificity and sensitivity in both the original cohort and the validation cohort. The only immune exposure information available for the cohort was CMV serostatus. A later analysis found that TCR association rates varied across HLA loci, with DRB1 alleles showing the most associated TCRs and HLA-C alleles the fewest. In this cohort, only TCR beta chains were sequenced, and detectable features were limited by the absence of alpha or paired-chain data. Because HLA typing was missing for some donors at each locus, association tests included only the typed subset. In a later analysis, most CMV-associated TCR beta chains were found to appear HLA-restricted, with HLA associations seemingly driven largely by CMV exposure. Presence/absence analyses assumed roughly uniform sequencing depth across donors, an assumption that may not hold. A later analysis found that HLA-associated TCR beta chains were more clonally expanded and had lower generation probabilities than equally common non-associated chains. An earlier analysis of around 600 of the donors showed that most TCR beta V segments appeared in productive rearrangements either about 87% or about 30% of the time, which broadly matched IMGT annotations. Correlated functional status among segregating V segments might reflect linkage disequilibrium, but an unknown experimental factor could not be ruled out. A further reported finding was that TCR beta sequences accurately predicted the HLA-A and HLA-B alleles for most subjects in the first cohort.

Remarks on this clone: There is no known antigen for this receptor. No much larger clone is present one base from it, and per-base qualities are unavailable.

The cohort consisted of 666 healthy bone marrow donors. Cohort members were all nominally healthy when sampled, although unrecorded immune exposures were likely present. The donor was CMV seropositive and was included in the group of 250 to 350 seropositive cohort members. A peripheral blood sample was collected from each donor, and TCR beta sequencing was performed on peripheral blood mononuclear cells. Genomic DNA was extracted from the blood cell samples with the Qiagen DNeasy Blood Extraction Kit. Preparation of the library involved the immunoSEQ multiplex PCR assay. For the multiplex PCR, a mixture combining 60 forward primers for TCR Vbeta segments and 13 reverse primers for TCR Jbeta segments was used. The CDR3 region of rearranged TCR beta genes was amplified from genomic DNA by a multiplex PCR assay. Amplified TCR beta libraries were sequenced as 87-base-pair reads on the Illumina HiSeq System. As for the authors' bioinformatics: Across the 670 or so repertoires, a later analysis counted approximately 75 million unique TCR beta chains, 9.5 million to 13 million of which were shared by at least two donors. Raw reads were error-corrected and collapsed into unique sequences with a nearest-neighbor algorithm that merged closely related sequences to remove PCR and sequencing errors. To assign V, D and J gene segments, CDR3 sequences were aligned to IMGT reference sequences. For a sequence to be retained, at least a six-nucleotide match to both a V gene segment and a J gene segment was required. Rearrangements were classified as productive when the CDR3 lacked stop codons and remained in frame with V and J, and all other rearrangements were classified as non-productive. Following IMGT convention, CDR3 was defined as the stretch from the second conserved V-encoded cysteine up to the conserved J-encoded phenylalanine. In an earlier analysis of roughly 610 of the donors, sequences lacking an unambiguous match to a single V gene segment were excluded. In an earlier analysis of some 590 of the donors, V segments were called functional above 56.7% productive rearrangements and were called segregating when the between-donor standard deviation exceeded 5%. A statistical classification framework was built to diagnose cytomegalovirus status from the catalog of TCR beta chain sequences. In a later analysis, V and J genes were assigned by comparing TCR nucleotide sequences against IMGT/GENE-DB human TR gene sequences. The TCRdist pipeline was used in a later analysis to assign CDR3 sequences and most-parsimonious VDJ recombination scenarios. In a later analysis, every TCR beta chain was defined by the combination of its CDR3 amino acid sequence and its V-gene family, and reads without a unique V-gene family were dropped. As a way to deal with suspected cross-contamination and a sequencing artifact, a later analysis dropped 500 to 700 nucleotide sequences that were highly shared and had low generation probability. A later analysis calculated a clonal expansion index for each public chain from normalized within-repertoire ranks of inferred template counts. A later analysis computed generation probabilities with a VDJ recombination model fitted to out-of-frame rearrangements, and checked the results against IGoR. Hypergeometric tests were used in a later analysis to score TCR-TCR, TCR-HLA and TCR-CMV co-occurrence, with a repertoire-size bias correction applied to the TCR pairs. A later analysis estimated false discovery rates by permuting HLA or CMV assignments 20 times. In a later analysis, co-occurring TCRs were grouped using DBSCAN, and TCRdist sequence similarity was added for clustering within HLA-allele-positive subsets. For co-occurrence clustering, repertoires with fewer than 30,000 or more than 120,000 public chains were excluded, along with five repertoires with anomalous nucleotide sharing. As stored in TCRdb, this immuneACCESS dataset retains in-frame rearrangements with V and J assigned. A fraction of the clones does not appear; measured against another copy, unresolved V genes explain less than half of the discrepancy, and the remainder lacks a known reason. V, J and clone size are those of that table, while D and trimming were read from the DNA. The sample includes 60,000 to 90,000 clones, with roughly two thirds observed a single time. The ten largest clones represent roughly 7.6% of the sample.

The TCR sequence derives from a man aged 35 to 55 in good health and CMV-seropositive. Input material: PBMCs.

The CDR3 is CASSLRDFQETQYF. The DNA sequence is as follows: TGTGCCAGCAGCCTCCGGGACTTCCAAGAGACCCAGTACTTC. Recombination linked TRBV14 to TRBJ2-5, with TRBD2 as a weak D call on 6 bases. V is shortened by 4 bases, J by 1 base, and the region joining them spans 10 bases. Counted from cysteine to phenylalanine, this CDR3 has 14 amino acids. Of the read, only the CDR3 DNA is kept; its 42 bases are in frame from base 1. The germline V gene encodes CDR1 SGHDN and CDR2 FVKESK.